The TCR beta chain described here comes from a study of blood T cell repertoires in COVID-19. The overall study: Sample material is recorded as cDNA or gDNA derived from T cells, B-cell-depleted T cells, or PBMCs.

The germline V and J ends were trimmed by 0 bases and 9 bases, with 13 bases remaining between them. The germline V gene has CDR1 SGDLS and CDR2 YYNGEE. The CDR3 is made up of 14 amino acids. The assay was immunoSEQ multiplex PCR, and TCRdb's table has in-frame clones only and misses some. The table includes under 200,000 clones, approximately 88% detected once. The sequencing input was peripheral blood. The receptor comes from a woman older than 75 with active or convalescent COVID-19. The V and J genes are TRBV9 and TRBJ2-1; weak D call: TRBD2 (5 bases). CDR3 in amino acids: CASSVGGSPVEQFF. The CDR3 region has the DNA TGTGCCAGCAGCGTAGGTGGGAGTCCGGTTGAGCAGTTCTTC. The full variable domain, completed using reference TRBV9 and TRBJ2-1, is DSGVTQTPKHLITATGQRVTLRCSPRSGDLSVYWYQQSLDQGLQFLIQYYNGEERAKGNILERFSAQQFPDLHSELNLSSLELGDSALYFCASSVGGSPVEQFFGPGTRLTVL.